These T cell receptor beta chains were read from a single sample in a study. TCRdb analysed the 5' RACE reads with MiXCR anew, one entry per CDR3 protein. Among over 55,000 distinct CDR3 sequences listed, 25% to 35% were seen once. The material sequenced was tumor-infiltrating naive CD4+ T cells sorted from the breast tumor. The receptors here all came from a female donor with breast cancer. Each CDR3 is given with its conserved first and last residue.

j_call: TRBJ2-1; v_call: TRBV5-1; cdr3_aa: CASSSLAGGNEQFF
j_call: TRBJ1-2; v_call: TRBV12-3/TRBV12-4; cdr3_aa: CASSLGTGVYGYTF
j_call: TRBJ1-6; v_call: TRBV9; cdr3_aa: CASSVGVDRESPLHF
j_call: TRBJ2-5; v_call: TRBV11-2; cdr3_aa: CASSLQPGTQGETQYF
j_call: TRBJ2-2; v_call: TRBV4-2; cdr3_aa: CASSQDLGGLNTGELFF
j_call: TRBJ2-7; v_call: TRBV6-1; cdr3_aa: CASSERGPSYEQYF
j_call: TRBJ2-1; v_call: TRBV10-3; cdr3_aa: CATSGIDEQFF
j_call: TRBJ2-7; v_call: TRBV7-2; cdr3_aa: CASSLGGIYSYEQYF
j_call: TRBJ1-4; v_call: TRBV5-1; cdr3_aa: CASRVGTDNEKLFF
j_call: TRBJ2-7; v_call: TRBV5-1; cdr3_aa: CTSSLAGLAGEQYF
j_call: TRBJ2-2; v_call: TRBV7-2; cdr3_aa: CASSFDYTGELFF
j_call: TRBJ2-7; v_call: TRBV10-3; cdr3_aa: CAISGNRFHEQYF
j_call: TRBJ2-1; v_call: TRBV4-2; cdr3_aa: CASSQQAGGSYNEQFF
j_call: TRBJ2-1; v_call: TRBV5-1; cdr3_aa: CASSLPTSLNEQFF
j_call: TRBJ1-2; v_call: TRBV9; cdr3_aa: CASSVDAGGYGYTF
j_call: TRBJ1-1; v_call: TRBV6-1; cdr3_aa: CASRGQGTTEAFF
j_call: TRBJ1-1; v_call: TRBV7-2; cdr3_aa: CASSFGRTEAFF
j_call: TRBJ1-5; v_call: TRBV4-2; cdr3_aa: CASSQVTGVNQPQHF
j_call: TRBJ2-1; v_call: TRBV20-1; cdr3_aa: CSTKQGGSPYNEQFF
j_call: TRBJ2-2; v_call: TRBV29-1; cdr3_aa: CSVAGKTGELFF
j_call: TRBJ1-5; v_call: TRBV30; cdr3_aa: CAWTEGNQPQHF
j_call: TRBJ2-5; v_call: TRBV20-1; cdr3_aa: CSAGRAQETQYF
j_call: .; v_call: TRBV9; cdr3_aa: CASSEGIGLAGLTYNEQYF
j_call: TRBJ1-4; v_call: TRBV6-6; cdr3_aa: CASSLEGRGQGDEKLFF
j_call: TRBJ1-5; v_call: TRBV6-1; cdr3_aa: CASSRDGGVKNRHF
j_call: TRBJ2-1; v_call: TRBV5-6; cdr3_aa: CATHLWGTSYNEQFF
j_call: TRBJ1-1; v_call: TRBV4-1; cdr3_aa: CASSQVILWKGLTNTEAFF
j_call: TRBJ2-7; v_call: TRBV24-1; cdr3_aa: CATSDGVQVYF
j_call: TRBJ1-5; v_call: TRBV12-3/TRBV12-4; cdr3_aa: CASSEITGQPQHF
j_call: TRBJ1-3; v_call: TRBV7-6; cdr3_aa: CASSQDRGGNTIYF
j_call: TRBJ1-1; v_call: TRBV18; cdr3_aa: CASSPTMNTEAFF
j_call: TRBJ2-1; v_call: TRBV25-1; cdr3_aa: CASSENSYNEQFF
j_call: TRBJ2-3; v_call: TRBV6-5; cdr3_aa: CASRPAGTDTQYF
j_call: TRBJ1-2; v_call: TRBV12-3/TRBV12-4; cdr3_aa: CASSLQQGGGYTF
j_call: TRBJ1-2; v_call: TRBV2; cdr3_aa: CASSEVPGQGKDGYTF
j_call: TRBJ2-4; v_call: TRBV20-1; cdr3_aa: CSAFQGGKNIQYF
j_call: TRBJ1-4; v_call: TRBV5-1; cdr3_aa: CASSSVLNEKLFF
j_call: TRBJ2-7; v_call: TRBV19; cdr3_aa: CASSVRGQLYEQYF
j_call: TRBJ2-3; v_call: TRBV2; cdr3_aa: CASSEGGQEHTDTQYF
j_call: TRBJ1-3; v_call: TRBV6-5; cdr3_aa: CASSYADRVGNTIYF
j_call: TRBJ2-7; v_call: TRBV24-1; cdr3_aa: CATSDWTGVGYEQYF
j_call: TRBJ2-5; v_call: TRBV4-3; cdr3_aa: CASSPFRLGETQYF
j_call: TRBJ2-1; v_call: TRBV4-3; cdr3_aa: CASSLLAGGSYNEQFF
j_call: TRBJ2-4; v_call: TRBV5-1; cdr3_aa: CASSPSGGDIQYF
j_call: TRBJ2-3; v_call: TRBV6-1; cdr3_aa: CATGSLRARTDTQYF
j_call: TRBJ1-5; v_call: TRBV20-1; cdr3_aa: CSAGDKNQPQHF
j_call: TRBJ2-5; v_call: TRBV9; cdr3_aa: CASSRALRETQYF
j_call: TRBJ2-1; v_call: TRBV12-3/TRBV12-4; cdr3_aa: CASSLRDVNEQFF
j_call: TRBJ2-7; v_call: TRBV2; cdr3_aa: CASSVSPISYEQYF
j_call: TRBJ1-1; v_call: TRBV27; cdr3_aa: CARLLLRDRGENTEAFF
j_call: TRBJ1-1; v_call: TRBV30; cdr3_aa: CAWSVRQDRDPQNTEAFF
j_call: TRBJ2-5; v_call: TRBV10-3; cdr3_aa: CAIRGGADFQETQYF
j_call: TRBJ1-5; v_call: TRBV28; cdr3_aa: CASSLSLEQPQHF
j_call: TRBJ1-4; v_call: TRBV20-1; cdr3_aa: CSASGRDNEKLFF
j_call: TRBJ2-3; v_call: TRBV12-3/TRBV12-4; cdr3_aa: CASRPDLYYTQYF